Listed below are T cell receptor beta chains from one sample, sequenced in a study of CD8 T cells in ankylosing spondylitis. Each CDR3 protein is one row after TCRdb ran MiXCR on the 5' RACE reads. In the table there are about 160,000 distinct CDR3 sequences, 15% to 20% of which are singletons. The sequenced sample was blood, either unsorted or a sorted T cell fraction (not recorded which). These receptor sequences come from a male donor with ankylosing spondylitis or in good health (not recorded which). Both conserved end residues are part of each CDR3. Fields, in order: clone size, J gene, D gene, V gene, CDR3 DNA, CDR3 protein. The D gene is left open where the match is weak. Clone size is stated in some rows and not others, as once, few, many or a class when expanded.

clone_size: many; j_call: TRBJ2-1; d_call: -; v_call: TRBV7-7; cdr3_nt: TGTGCCAGCAGCCTAGGATCCCTCGGGGCCAACAATGAGCAGTTCTTC; cdr3_aa: CASSLGSLGANNEQFF
clone_size: -; j_call: TRBJ2-3; d_call: -; v_call: TRBV6-5; cdr3_nt: TGTGCCAGCAGTTATCGGGCAACCTACACAGATACGCAGTATTTT; cdr3_aa: CASSYRATYTDTQYF
clone_size: few; j_call: TRBJ1-1; d_call: -; v_call: TRBV4-1; cdr3_nt: TGCGCCAGCAGCCCGCTGGGCAGGGAAAGGAGCACTGAAGCTTTCTTT; cdr3_aa: CASSPLGRERSTEAFF
clone_size: many; j_call: TRBJ2-2; d_call: -; v_call: TRBV3-1; cdr3_nt: TGTGCCAGCAGCCCAACAGTGGGTACCGGGGAGCTGTTTTTT; cdr3_aa: CASSPTVGTGELFF
clone_size: -; j_call: TRBJ2-7; d_call: TRBD2; v_call: TRBV20-1; cdr3_nt: TGCAGTGCGGGAGGGTGGCGGAGACTAGCGGGGACCGGAAGCAGGGACGAGCAGTACTTC; cdr3_aa: CSAGGWRRLAGTGSRDEQYF
clone_size: -; j_call: TRBJ2-5; d_call: TRBD2; v_call: TRBV20-1; cdr3_nt: TGCAGTGCCGCCCCCTCCGGGACTAGCTTCCAAGAGACCCAGTACTTC; cdr3_aa: CSAAPSGTSFQETQYF
clone_size: many; j_call: TRBJ2-2; d_call: -; v_call: TRBV5-1; cdr3_nt: TGCGCCAGCAGCTTGACTGGGAGAGGCACCGGGGAGCTGTTTTTT; cdr3_aa: CASSLTGRGTGELFF
clone_size: few; j_call: TRBJ2-5; d_call: TRBD2; v_call: TRBV7-9; cdr3_nt: TGTGCCAGCAGCCCTAAGACTAGCGGGAATCCAGAGACCCAGTACTTC; cdr3_aa: CASSPKTSGNPETQYF
clone_size: few; j_call: TRBJ1-2; d_call: -; v_call: TRBV28; cdr3_nt: TGTGCCAGCAGTTTCGCTGGGTTTGGCTACACCTTC; cdr3_aa: CASSFAGFGYTF
clone_size: many; j_call: TRBJ2-2; d_call: -; v_call: TRBV5-1; cdr3_nt: TGCGCCAGCAGCTTGGACGGGGATGCCGGGGAGCTGTTTTTT; cdr3_aa: CASSLDGDAGELFF
clone_size: few; j_call: TRBJ1-4; d_call: -; v_call: TRBV5-1; cdr3_nt: TGCGCCAGCAGCTTGGAGGTCGACGAGTTGAAACTGTTTTTT; cdr3_aa: CASSLEVDELKLFF
clone_size: few; j_call: TRBJ2-2; d_call: -; v_call: TRBV14; cdr3_nt: TGTGCCAGCAGCCAACTCCGGGGAGGGAACACCGGGGAGCTGTTTTTT; cdr3_aa: CASSQLRGGNTGELFF
clone_size: many; j_call: TRBJ2-1; d_call: -; v_call: TRBV5-1; cdr3_nt: TGCGCCAGCAGCTTAGTGAGGGACTCAGGTTACAATGAGCAGTTCTTC; cdr3_aa: CASSLVRDSGYNEQFF
clone_size: few; j_call: TRBJ2-3; d_call: TRBD1; v_call: TRBV23-1; cdr3_nt: TGCGCCAGCAGTCGAATCCGCGACAGGGTGGAAGATACGCAGTATTTT; cdr3_aa: CASSRIRDRVEDTQYF
clone_size: -; j_call: TRBJ2-3; d_call: -; v_call: TRBV7-9; cdr3_nt: TGTGCCAGCAGCCCCAGGGGACCGGATACGCAGTATTTT; cdr3_aa: CASSPRGPDTQYF
clone_size: many; j_call: TRBJ1-2; d_call: -; v_call: TRBV29-1; cdr3_nt: TGCAGCACCCAAGGGGGGGGATATAACTATGGCTACACCTTC; cdr3_aa: CSTQGGGYNYGYTF
clone_size: many; j_call: TRBJ2-7; d_call: TRBD2; v_call: TRBV12-3/TRBV12-4; cdr3_nt: TGTGCCAGCAGACGGACTAGCGGGACGGCCTCGTACGAGCAGTACTTC; cdr3_aa: CASRRTSGTASYEQYF
clone_size: few; j_call: TRBJ1-4; d_call: -; v_call: TRBV30; cdr3_nt: TGTGCCTGGAGAGCAGTTGCCGAAAAACTGTTTTTT; cdr3_aa: CAWRAVAEKLFF
clone_size: many; j_call: TRBJ2-7; d_call: -; v_call: TRBV20-1; cdr3_nt: TGCAGTGCTAGTCAGCCCCAAAGAGACTACGAGCAGTACTTC; cdr3_aa: CSASQPQRDYEQYF
clone_size: many; j_call: TRBJ2-5; d_call: -; v_call: TRBV5-1; cdr3_nt: TGCGCCAGCAGCTTGGTCGAGGAGACCCAGTACTTC; cdr3_aa: CASSLVEETQYF
clone_size: many; j_call: TRBJ2-3; d_call: -; v_call: TRBV5-1; cdr3_nt: TGCGCCAGCAGCCAGCGTCTGTGGGAATTCACAGATACGCAGTATTTT; cdr3_aa: CASSQRLWEFTDTQYF
clone_size: -; j_call: TRBJ2-1; d_call: -; v_call: TRBV27; cdr3_nt: TGTGCCAGCAGTTTATCTGGGGGACATGAGCAGTTCTTC; cdr3_aa: CASSLSGGHEQFF
clone_size: -; j_call: TRBJ2-5; d_call: -; v_call: TRBV3-1; cdr3_nt: TGTGCCAGCAGCCAAGGAAAGGGGACCCAGTACTTC; cdr3_aa: CASSQGKGTQYF
clone_size: -; j_call: TRBJ2-7; d_call: TRBD2; v_call: TRBV20-1; cdr3_nt: TGCAGTGCTAGAGTTCCTAGCGGGATGAGGTCCTACGAGCAGTACTTC; cdr3_aa: CSARVPSGMRSYEQYF
clone_size: many; j_call: TRBJ1-1; d_call: TRBD1; v_call: TRBV19; cdr3_nt: TGTGCCAGTAGTCCATGGACAGGGGAAAACACTGAAGCTTTCTTT; cdr3_aa: CASSPWTGENTEAFF
clone_size: many; j_call: TRBJ2-3; d_call: TRBD1; v_call: TRBV7-8; cdr3_nt: TGTGCCAGCAGCGCCCGACAGGGGGCCACAGATACGCAGTATTTT; cdr3_aa: CASSARQGATDTQYF
clone_size: many; j_call: TRBJ2-7; d_call: -; v_call: TRBV5-1; cdr3_nt: TGCGCCAGCAGCACGCTGTACGAGCAGTACTTC; cdr3_aa: CASSTLYEQYF
clone_size: few; j_call: TRBJ2-1; d_call: -; v_call: TRBV29-1; cdr3_nt: TGCAGCGTTGCGTTCAGGGCCTACAATGAGCAGTTCTTC; cdr3_aa: CSVAFRAYNEQFF
clone_size: many; j_call: TRBJ2-1; d_call: -; v_call: TRBV13; cdr3_nt: TGTGCCAGCAGCTTAGGAGGAGGGAGTGGCTACAATGAGCAGTTCTTC; cdr3_aa: CASSLGGGSGYNEQFF
clone_size: -; j_call: TRBJ2-1; d_call: TRBD2; v_call: TRBV19; cdr3_nt: TGTGCCAGTACCCCGGGACTAGCGGACAATGAGCAGTTCTTC; cdr3_aa: CASTPGLADNEQFF
clone_size: -; j_call: TRBJ2-7; d_call: -; v_call: TRBV18; cdr3_nt: TGTGCCAGCTCACTTATAGCGACAGAGCAGGTTTCCTACGAGCAGTACTTC; cdr3_aa: CASSLIATEQVSYEQYF
clone_size: many; j_call: TRBJ2-1; d_call: -; v_call: TRBV28; cdr3_nt: TGTGCCAGCAGTTTATCAGACCGGGGTGAGCAGTTCTTC; cdr3_aa: CASSLSDRGEQFF
clone_size: few; j_call: TRBJ1-6; d_call: -; v_call: TRBV29-1; cdr3_nt: TGCAGCGTTGAAGCCTGCAATTCACCCCTCCACTTT; cdr3_aa: CSVEACNSPLHF
clone_size: -; j_call: TRBJ2-7; d_call: TRBD1; v_call: TRBV7-8; cdr3_nt: TGTGCCAGCAGCCCCTCGGGGACAGGGGGCCTCGAGCAGTACTTC; cdr3_aa: CASSPSGTGGLEQYF
clone_size: few; j_call: TRBJ2-3; d_call: -; v_call: TRBV7-3; cdr3_nt: TGTGCCAGCAGCTCAGGGAGGAGCACAGATACGCAGTATTTT; cdr3_aa: CASSSGRSTDTQYF
clone_size: -; j_call: TRBJ1-6; d_call: -; v_call: TRBV6-2/TRBV6-3; cdr3_nt: TGTGCCAGCTGGGGGGGGAGCTATAATTCACCCCTCCACTTT; cdr3_aa: CASWGGSYNSPLHF
clone_size: many; j_call: TRBJ1-1; d_call: TRBD1; v_call: TRBV5-1; cdr3_nt: TGCGCCAGCAGCTTAGGGACAGCTAATGAAGCTTTCTTT; cdr3_aa: CASSLGTANEAFF
clone_size: -; j_call: TRBJ1-4; d_call: -; v_call: TRBV18; cdr3_nt: TGTGCCAGCTCACCACCTAACGGCCAGGGACATGAAAAACTGTTTTTT; cdr3_aa: CASSPPNGQGHEKLFF
clone_size: few; j_call: TRBJ1-2; d_call: -; v_call: TRBV20-1; cdr3_nt: TGCAGTGCCACAGACAGCTCCTATGGCTACACCTTC; cdr3_aa: CSATDSSYGYTF
clone_size: -; j_call: TRBJ1-2; d_call: -; v_call: TRBV7-9; cdr3_nt: TGTGCCAGCAGCTTAAGGGAAGGGCCGTATGGCTACACCTTC; cdr3_aa: CASSLREGPYGYTF
clone_size: -; j_call: TRBJ1-2; d_call: -; v_call: TRBV28; cdr3_nt: TGTGCCAGCAGACGAGGACAGATCTATGGCTACACCTTC; cdr3_aa: CASRRGQIYGYTF
clone_size: -; j_call: TRBJ2-2; d_call: -; v_call: TRBV19; cdr3_nt: TGTGCCAGTAAGCCACAGACAATTAACACCGGGGAGCTGTTTTTT; cdr3_aa: CASKPQTINTGELFF
clone_size: -; j_call: TRBJ2-6; d_call: -; v_call: TRBV29-1; cdr3_nt: TGCAGCGTTGTTTCTATGTCTGGGGCCAACGTCCTGACTTTC; cdr3_aa: CSVVSMSGANVLTF
clone_size: many; j_call: TRBJ1-5; d_call: -; v_call: TRBV5-1; cdr3_nt: TGCGCCAGCAGCTTGGCCGGGACGGCCAATCAGCCCCAGCATTTT; cdr3_aa: CASSLAGTANQPQHF